Listed below are T cell receptor beta chains from one sample, sequenced in a study of T cell changes during pregnancy in multiple sclerosis. Libraries were prepared by immunoSEQ multiplex PCR; TCRdb keeps only in-frame clonotypes and omits some of them. The sample has 60,000 to 75,000 clones; 92% are singletons. This material consisted of peripheral blood, taken after pregnancy. Receptors were obtained from a female donor with multiple sclerosis, enrolled in a pregnancy study. Both conserved end residues are part of each CDR3. A D gene is named only where the DNA matches it firmly. The size entry is marked missing in some rows and otherwise reads once, few, many or a size class.

clone size: .
J gene: TRBJ2-3
D gene: TRBD2
V gene: TRBV27
CDR3 length: 13
CDR3 protein: CASSWREGDTQYF
CDR3 DNA: TGTGCCAGCAGTTGGCGGGAGGGGGATACGCAGTATTTT

clone size: .
J gene: TRBJ1-5
D gene: TRBD1
V gene: TRBV19
CDR3 length: 15
CDR3 protein: CASTHAGQDNQPQHF
CDR3 DNA: TGTGCCAGTACCCACGCCGGACAGGACAATCAGCCCCAGCATTTT

clone size: .
J gene: TRBJ2-1
D gene: .
V gene: TRBV11-2
CDR3 length: 14
CDR3 protein: CASSLDVAYNEQFF
CDR3 DNA: TGTGCCAGCAGCTTAGATGTAGCCTACAATGAGCAGTTCTTC

clone size: .
J gene: TRBJ1-5
D gene: .
V gene: TRBV19
CDR3 length: 13
CDR3 protein: CASSPTDNQPQHF
CDR3 DNA: TGTGCCAGTAGCCCGACAGACAATCAGCCCCAGCATTTT

clone size: .
J gene: TRBJ1-3
D gene: TRBD1
V gene: TRBV30
CDR3 length: 17
CDR3 protein: CAWIGHSAGGSGNTIYF
CDR3 DNA: TGTGCCTGGATTGGACATTCGGCAGGGGGCAGTGGAAACACCATATATTTT

clone size: .
J gene: TRBJ2-7
D gene: .
V gene: TRBV7-9
CDR3 length: 16
CDR3 protein: CASSSHPGTGPYEQYF
CDR3 DNA: TGTGCCAGCAGCTCGCACCCCGGGACTGGACCCTACGAGCAGTACTTC

clone size: .
J gene: TRBJ1-2
D gene: .
V gene: TRBV7-2
CDR3 length: 13
CDR3 protein: CASSPDRSTGYTF
CDR3 DNA: TGTGCCAGCAGCCCGGACAGATCCACTGGCTACACCTTC

clone size: .
J gene: TRBJ2-7
D gene: TRBD1
V gene: TRBV5-1
CDR3 length: 12
CDR3 protein: CANPTGSYEQYF
CDR3 DNA: TGCGCCAACCCGACAGGGTCCTACGAGCAGTACTTC

clone size: .
J gene: TRBJ1-2
D gene: TRBD1
V gene: TRBV5-1
CDR3 length: 15
CDR3 protein: CASSLEAGTGLGYTF
CDR3 DNA: TGCGCCAGCAGCTTGGAAGCTGGGACAGGCCTTGGCTACACCTTC

clone size: .
J gene: TRBJ1-2
D gene: TRBD1
V gene: TRBV6-1
CDR3 length: 13
CDR3 protein: CASSPDRSYGYTF
CDR3 DNA: TGTGCCAGCAGCCCGGACAGGTCCTATGGCTACACCTTC

clone size: .
J gene: TRBJ2-3
D gene: TRBD2
V gene: TRBV7-2
CDR3 length: 15
CDR3 protein: CASSARTSGTDTQYF
CDR3 DNA: TGTGCCAGCAGCGCCAGGACTAGCGGCACAGATACGCAGTATTTT

clone size: .
J gene: TRBJ2-2
D gene: .
V gene: TRBV5-1
CDR3 length: 16
CDR3 protein: CASIESGEAVAGELFF
CDR3 DNA: TGCGCCAGCATCGAATCGGGAGAAGCTGTCGCCGGGGAGCTGTTTTTT

clone size: few
J gene: TRBJ2-6
D gene: .
V gene: TRBV7-9
CDR3 length: 14
CDR3 protein: CASSLSTGANVLTF
CDR3 DNA: TGTGCCAGCAGCTTGAGCACTGGGGCCAACGTCCTGACTTTC

clone size: .
J gene: TRBJ1-4
D gene: .
V gene: TRBV7-9
CDR3 length: 15
CDR3 protein: CASSPQGQENEKLFF
CDR3 DNA: TGTGCCAGCAGCCCACAAGGACAAGAGAATGAAAAACTGTTTTTT

clone size: .
J gene: TRBJ1-1
D gene: .
V gene: TRBV10-3
CDR3 length: 15
CDR3 protein: CAISADGTWNTEAFF
CDR3 DNA: TGTGCCATCAGTGCCGACGGGACTTGGAACACTGAAGCTTTCTTT

clone size: .
J gene: TRBJ1-2
D gene: TRBD1
V gene: TRBV25-1
CDR3 length: 13
CDR3 protein: CASSERGTDGYTF
CDR3 DNA: TGTGCCAGCAGTGAACGAGGGACAGATGGCTACACCTTC

clone size: .
J gene: TRBJ2-7
D gene: .
V gene: TRBV5-4
CDR3 length: 15
CDR3 protein: CASSTTGYFTYEQYF
CDR3 DNA: TGTGCCAGCAGCACAACAGGGTATTTCACCTACGAGCAGTACTTC

clone size: .
J gene: TRBJ2-7
D gene: TRBD2
V gene: TRBV7-3
CDR3 length: 14
CDR3 protein: CASSLAGSSYEQYF
CDR3 DNA: TGTGCCAGCAGTCTAGCGGGGAGCTCCTACGAGCAGTACTTC

clone size: .
J gene: TRBJ1-4
D gene: TRBD1
V gene: TRBV6-1
CDR3 length: 16
CDR3 protein: CASSDEGQGANEKLFF
CDR3 DNA: TGTGCCAGCAGTGATGAGGGACAGGGGGCGAATGAAAAACTGTTTTTT

clone size: .
J gene: TRBJ1-2
D gene: .
V gene: TRBV10-3
CDR3 length: 13
CDR3 protein: CAISESTTYGYTF
CDR3 DNA: TGTGCCATCAGTGAGTCGACTACTTATGGCTACACCTTC

clone size: .
J gene: TRBJ2-5
D gene: .
V gene: TRBV12-5
CDR3 length: 16
CDR3 protein: CASAAGASTAAETQYF
CDR3 DNA: TGTGCTAGTGCCGCGGGGGCGTCGACCGCGGCGGAGACCCAGTACTTC

clone size: once
J gene: TRBJ2-7
D gene: .
V gene: TRBV11-2
CDR3 length: 13
CDR3 protein: CASSYAWPYEQYF
CDR3 DNA: TGTGCCAGCAGCTACGCATGGCCGTACGAGCAGTACTTC

clone size: .
J gene: TRBJ1-4
D gene: TRBD1
V gene: TRBV7-9
CDR3 length: 14
CDR3 protein: CASSTTGVREKLFF
CDR3 DNA: TGTGCCAGCAGCACTACAGGGGTGAGAGAAAAACTGTTTTTT

clone size: .
J gene: TRBJ1-5
D gene: .
V gene: TRBV30
CDR3 length: 15
CDR3 protein: CAWGLAGGGNQPQHF
CDR3 DNA: TGTGCCTGGGGTCTGGCAGGCGGGGGCAATCAGCCCCAGCATTTT

clone size: .
J gene: TRBJ2-7
D gene: TRBD2
V gene: TRBV27
CDR3 length: 16
CDR3 protein: CASSNPLSGNSYEQYF
CDR3 DNA: TGTGCCAGCTCCAACCCCCTGAGCGGGAACTCCTACGAGCAGTACTTC

clone size: .
J gene: TRBJ1-1
D gene: TRBD1
V gene: TRBV4-1
CDR3 length: 14
CDR3 protein: CASSQDGTGIEAFF
CDR3 DNA: TGCGCCAGCAGCCAAGACGGGACAGGGATTGAAGCTTTCTTT

clone size: .
J gene: TRBJ2-7
D gene: TRBD2
V gene: TRBV15
CDR3 length: 18
CDR3 protein: CATSSSGVGGRYRWEQYF
CDR3 DNA: TGTGCCACCAGCAGCTCGGGGGTGGGCGGGAGGTATCGGTGGGAGCAGTACTTC

clone size: once
J gene: TRBJ2-5
D gene: TRBD2
V gene: TRBV27
CDR3 length: 17
CDR3 protein: CASSLSPTLAGDRTQYF
CDR3 DNA: TGTGCCAGCAGTTTATCCCCCACACTAGCGGGAGACAGGACCCAGTACTTC

clone size: few
J gene: TRBJ1-1
D gene: .
V gene: TRBV5-1
CDR3 length: 15
CDR3 protein: CASSLDTGTNTEAFF
CDR3 DNA: TGCGCCAGCAGCTTGGACACAGGGACGAACACTGAAGCTTTCTTT

clone size: once
J gene: TRBJ2-1
D gene: TRBD2
V gene: TRBV5-1
CDR3 length: 16
CDR3 protein: CASSLASGRSDNEQFF
CDR3 DNA: TGCGCCAGCAGCTTGGCCAGCGGGAGGTCTGACAATGAGCAGTTCTTC

clone size: .
J gene: TRBJ2-3
D gene: .
V gene: TRBV5-1
CDR3 length: 13
CDR3 protein: CASSLGSGDTQYF
CDR3 DNA: TGCGCCAGCAGCTTGGGTTCAGGGGATACGCAGTATTTT

clone size: .
J gene: TRBJ2-7
D gene: .
V gene: TRBV7-8
CDR3 length: 14
CDR3 protein: CASSPRQGPYEQYF
CDR3 DNA: TGTGCCAGCAGCCCCCGTCAGGGTCCCTACGAGCAGTACTTC

clone size: once
J gene: TRBJ1-4
D gene: TRBD1
V gene: TRBV5-5
CDR3 length: 16
CDR3 protein: CASSQGQSGVSEKLFF
CDR3 DNA: TGTGCCAGCAGCCAGGGACAGTCGGGCGTAAGCGAAAAACTGTTTTTT

clone size: few
J gene: TRBJ1-2
D gene: TRBD1
V gene: TRBV7-2
CDR3 length: 16
CDR3 protein: CASSHQRTGPSYGYTF
CDR3 DNA: TGTGCCAGCAGCCACCAAAGGACAGGCCCGTCCTATGGCTACACCTTC

clone size: .
J gene: TRBJ2-3
D gene: TRBD2
V gene: TRBV11-3
CDR3 length: 16
CDR3 protein: CASSFGGLADFDTQYF
CDR3 DNA: TGTGCCAGCAGCTTTGGGGGACTAGCGGATTTCGATACGCAGTATTTT

clone size: .
J gene: TRBJ2-3
D gene: .
V gene: TRBV6-4
CDR3 length: 13
CDR3 protein: CASSSGSTDTQYF
CDR3 DNA: TGTGCCAGCAGTAGCGGGAGCACAGATACGCAGTATTTT

clone size: once
J gene: TRBJ2-7
D gene: .
V gene: TRBV7-3
CDR3 length: 17
CDR3 protein: CASSQYLGAPLEEEQYF
CDR3 DNA: TGTGCCAGCAGCCAATACCTGGGGGCCCCCTTGGAGGAAGAGCAGTACTTC

clone size: .
J gene: TRBJ2-5
D gene: TRBD2
V gene: TRBV28
CDR3 length: 16
CDR3 protein: CASSSGLAHLGETQYF
CDR3 DNA: TGTGCCAGCAGTTCGGGACTAGCCCACCTAGGAGAGACCCAGTACTTC

clone size: .
J gene: TRBJ2-2
D gene: TRBD2
V gene: TRBV28
CDR3 length: 13
CDR3 protein: CASSLTSAGELFF
CDR3 DNA: TGTGCCAGCAGCTTGACTAGCGCCGGGGAGCTGTTTTTT

clone size: .
J gene: TRBJ2-5
D gene: .
V gene: TRBV5-1
CDR3 length: 12
CDR3 protein: CASSSQQETQYF
CDR3 DNA: TGCGCCAGCAGCTCACAACAAGAGACCCAGTACTTC

clone size: .
J gene: TRBJ2-1
D gene: .
V gene: TRBV20-1
CDR3 length: 11
CDR3 protein: CSARSGSKQFF
CDR3 DNA: TGCAGTGCTAGATCCGGGAGTAAGCAGTTCTTC

clone size: .
J gene: TRBJ1-1
D gene: .
V gene: TRBV2
CDR3 length: 15
CDR3 protein: CASSEAGTLGTEAFF
CDR3 DNA: TGTGCCAGCAGTGAAGCAGGGACATTAGGGACTGAAGCTTTCTTT

clone size: .
J gene: TRBJ2-6
D gene: TRBD1
V gene: TRBV27
CDR3 length: 16
CDR3 protein: CASSEYRGGGANVLTF
CDR3 DNA: TGTGCCAGCAGCGAATACAGGGGCGGTGGGGCCAACGTCCTGACTTTC

clone size: .
J gene: TRBJ1-5
D gene: TRBD1
V gene: TRBV6-5
CDR3 length: 14
CDR3 protein: CASRRTGGDQPQHF
CDR3 DNA: TGTGCCAGCAGACGGACAGGTGGAGATCAGCCCCAGCATTTT

clone size: .
J gene: TRBJ1-2
D gene: TRBD1
V gene: TRBV28
CDR3 length: 13
CDR3 protein: CASRPGGASSARF
CDR3 DNA: TGTGCCAGCAGACCAGGGGGCGCTTCATCGGCTCGATTC

clone size: .
J gene: TRBJ2-7
D gene: TRBD1
V gene: TRBV30
CDR3 length: 13
CDR3 protein: CAWSRTGGYEQYF
CDR3 DNA: TGTGCCTGGAGTAGGACAGGGGGGTACGAGCAGTACTTC

clone size: .
J gene: TRBJ2-7
D gene: TRBD1
V gene: TRBV7-9
CDR3 length: 14
CDR3 protein: CASSAGTGFREQYF
CDR3 DNA: TGTGCCAGCAGCGCCGGGACAGGGTTTCGTGAGCAGTACTTC

clone size: .
J gene: TRBJ1-2
D gene: TRBD1
V gene: TRBV5-6
CDR3 length: 15
CDR3 protein: CASSFYDRGNYGYTF
CDR3 DNA: TGTGCCAGCAGCTTTTATGACAGGGGAAACTATGGCTACACCTTC

clone size: .
J gene: TRBJ2-2
D gene: .
V gene: TRBV5-1
CDR3 length: 15
CDR3 protein: CASSSRLRANGELFF
CDR3 DNA: TGCGCCAGCAGCTCCCGACTGAGAGCGAACGGGGAGCTGTTTTTT